This TCR beta chain comes out of a study of CD8 T cells in Susac syndrome. The multiple sclerosis controls consisted of treatment-naive patients with relapsing-remitting disease, either stable or active. Germline loops: CDR1 GTSNPN, CDR2 SVGIG (reference sequence). V was cut by 0 bases and J by 9 bases, with 14 bases left in between. There are 13 residues in the CDR3. RNA totalling roughly 0.45 to 1 ug underwent reverse transcription with random hexamers. Amplification of TCR beta CDR3 was carried out by immunoSEQ multiplex PCR, which covered 54 Vbeta and 13 Jbeta segments. TCRdb passed the immunoSEQ multiplex PCR reads through MiXCR, listing each CDR3 protein once. The table lists a few hundred thousand distinct CDR3 sequences, over 90% of them singletons. As to this clonotype: Its antigen remains unidentified.

Study findings and constraints: It was acknowledged by the study that relatively few individuals were included in its TCR sequencing and HLA analysis.

This TCR was sampled from a human donor with multiple sclerosis. Sequenced material: CD4+ T cells from PBMCs. The chain is built from TRBV30 and TRBJ1-2; D is undetermined. The CDR3 reads CAWSVDRRGSYTF. In nucleotides, the CDR3 is TGTGCCTGGAGTGTTGACCGGAGAGGAAGCTACACCTTC. Full variable domain (outside the CDR3, taken from reference TRBV30 and TRBJ1-2): SQTIHQWPATLVQPVGSPLSLECTVEGTSNPNLYWYRQAAGRGLQLLFYSVGIGQISSEVPQNLSASRPQDRQFILSSKKLLLSDSGFYLCAWSVDRRGSYTFGSGTRLTVV.